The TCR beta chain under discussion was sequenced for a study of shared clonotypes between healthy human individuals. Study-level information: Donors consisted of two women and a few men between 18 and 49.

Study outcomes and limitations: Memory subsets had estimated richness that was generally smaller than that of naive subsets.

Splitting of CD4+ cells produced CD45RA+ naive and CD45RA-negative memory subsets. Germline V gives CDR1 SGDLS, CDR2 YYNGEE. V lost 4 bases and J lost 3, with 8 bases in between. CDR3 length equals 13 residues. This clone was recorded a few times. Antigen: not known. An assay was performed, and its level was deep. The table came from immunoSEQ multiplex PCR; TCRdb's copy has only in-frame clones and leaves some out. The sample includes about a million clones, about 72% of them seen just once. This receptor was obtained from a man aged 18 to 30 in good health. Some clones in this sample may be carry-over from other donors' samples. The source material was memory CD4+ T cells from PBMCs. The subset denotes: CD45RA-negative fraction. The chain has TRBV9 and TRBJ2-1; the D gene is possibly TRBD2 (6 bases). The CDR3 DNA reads TGTGCCAGCAGCCACGGGGGCTACAATGAGCAGTTCTTC. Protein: CASSHGGYNEQFF.